This T cell receptor beta chain came from a study of naive and memory T cell subsets listed by TCRdb under 2017. About the investigation overall: An open-source, UMI-based TCR alpha and beta sequencing pipeline was applied to sorted naive and memory peripheral blood T cell subsets. RNA was DNase-treated and reverse transcribed with TCR constant-region primers, mostly using SuperScript III. The results of the functional CMV T cell responses matched the IgG serology results in every case. Overall study outcomes, separate from this receptor: Each clonotype was defined as a single alpha or beta chain sequence rather than as a paired alpha/beta receptor. RNA-based TCR counts may be influenced by expression changes linked to T cell activation and differentiation. No ground truth was available to validate the repertoire findings for the naive and memory subsets. In both CD4 and CD8 cells, a rise in Gini index and a fall in Shannon and inverse Simpson diversity were observed from naive through CM, EM and EMRA. A few larger clonotypes were found in naive repertoires, especially CD8, and these larger clonotypes were possibly memory cells re-expressing CD45RA. Once error correction was done, more than 90% of naive TCR sequences showed up just once, which made the naive abundance distributions much steeper than those of the memory subsets. TCR abundance followed a power law with an exponent that was different for naive and memory subsets but consistent across the three individuals.

The CDR3 runs 17 residues from the cysteine to the phenylalanine. Solely the CDR3 DNA is kept, with 51 bases framed from the first base. CDR1 SQVTM and CDR2 ANQGSEA were looked up in the germline V gene. The germline V end is reduced by 5 bases and the J end by 0 bases; junction bases left unmatched: 13. TCR alpha and beta chain libraries were amplified separately from the second PCR step onward. CMV status of each donor was established by measuring IFNgamma production from CD4+ T cells after fresh PBMCs were stimulated overnight with CMV viral lysate. CD4 T cells were positively selected with Miltenyi beads, followed by positive selection of CD8 T cells from the CD4-negative fraction. After staining for CD3, CD4, CD8, CD45RA, CD27 and a live/dead dye, cells were sorted on a BD Aria II into four subsets based on CD45RA and CD27. Three healthy volunteers provided blood, and the blood of each volunteer was split into CD4 and CD8 T cells and then into four differentiation subsets. Roughly 0.12 L of peripheral blood was taken from each donor, and PBMC were separated by density-gradient centrifugation on Ficoll-Paque PLUS. After sorting, cells were lysed in RLT buffer, RNA was extracted using a Qiagen RNeasy kit, and the extracted RNA was stored at -80 degrees C.

This clonotype was counted between two and nine times. No cognate antigen has been identified for it. Qualities for individual bases were not recorded, and no much larger clone is one base off. The library relied on UMI-ligation and nested PCR. The beta constant-region primer was an equimolar mix of two oligonucleotides covering both TRBC1 and TRBC2. The ligated cDNA went through four rounds of PCR with nested alpha and beta constant-region primers together with the SP2 primer. A single-stranded oligonucleotide carrying the SP2 primer and a 12-nucleotide UMI was ligated to the 3' end of the cDNA by T4 RNA ligase 1. The ligation reaction was kept at 16 degrees C for 20-24 hours. To avoid over-amplification, PCR2 was usually performed as a SYBR Green qPCR and halted once a predetermined threshold was reached. Apart from the first purification, every purification step used Agencourt AMPure XP magnetic beads. Libraries were quantified by Qubit and checked on a TapeStation, where a main peak was expected near 650 bp. The pooled libraries were sequenced on an Illumina MiSeq using v2 2x251 paired-end kits, which usually yielded 1-2 million reads per sample. Libraries were pooled at 3 to 4 nM per sample, and about 5-7% PhiX was added to improve cluster recognition. Under the source paper's analysis protocol: Decombinator assigned V and J genes to Demultiplexor-processed FASTQ reads by tag matching, allowing a single base-pair mismatch. UMIs were used by Collapsinator to correct both sequencing errors and frequency errors arising from PCR heterogeneity. CDR3Translator translated TCRs and extracted CDR3s from the conserved cysteine to the FGXG phenylalanine, flagging non-productive sequences. Gini, Shannon entropy and inverse Simpson indices were calculated on repertoires subsampled to equal numbers of UMI-defined TCRs. Power-law fits to clonotype abundance distributions were performed by maximum likelihood within the linear range. Similar UMI counts, unique TCR numbers and clonal distributions were obtained with the pipeline and with MIGEC on one naive CD8 sample. One analysis removed from the naive repertoire any naive TCRs that were also found in any memory subset from the same donor. The repertoires were searched for about 7,000 CMV-associated CDR3 sequences that had been compiled from VDJdb and a published dataset. TCRdb's own reprocessing of the public reads used fastp at Q25 and MiXCR and kept productive beta chains. CDR3 protein sequences are deduplicated, and each keeps its most common genes and DNA. V and J calls and clone size were set by TCRdb, not the authors. Present in this sample are around 93,000 distinct CDR3 sequences, around 11% of which were seen just once. 0.12% to 0.15% of the sample rests with the top ten.

The chain was built from TRBV29-1 and TRBJ2-1, with 7 middle bases fitting TRBD1. The specimen was naive CD4+ T cells from blood. The sample's cell subset or site label is to be understood as: naive T cells, CD45RA high CD27+. The sequence was obtained from a human donor in good health. DNA sequence: TGCAGCGTTAAGTCGGGACAGCCACAATCCTCCTACAATGAGCAGTTCTTC. Translated, this is CSVKSGQPQSSYNEQFF.